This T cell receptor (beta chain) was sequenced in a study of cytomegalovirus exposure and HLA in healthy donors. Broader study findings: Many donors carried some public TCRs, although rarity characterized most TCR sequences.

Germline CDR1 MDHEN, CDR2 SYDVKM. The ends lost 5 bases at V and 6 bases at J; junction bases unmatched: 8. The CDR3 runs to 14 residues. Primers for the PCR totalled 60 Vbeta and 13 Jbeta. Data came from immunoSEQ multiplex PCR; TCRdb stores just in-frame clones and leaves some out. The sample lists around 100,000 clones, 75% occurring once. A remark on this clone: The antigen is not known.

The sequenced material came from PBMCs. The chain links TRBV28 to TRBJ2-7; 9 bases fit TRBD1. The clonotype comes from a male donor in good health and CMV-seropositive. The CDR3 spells CASSPSTGGTEQYF. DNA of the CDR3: TGTGCCAGCAGTCCATCGACAGGGGGGACCGAGCAGTACTTC.